This T cell receptor beta chain appears in the sequencing data of a study of T cell changes during pregnancy in multiple sclerosis (dated by TCRdb to between 2019 and 2020). Study-level background: Changes in the T cell repertoire over the course of pregnancy were examined in this study in women with multiple sclerosis.

The germline V gene specifies SGHVS as CDR1 and FQNEAQ as CDR2. Inclusive of the bounding cysteine and phenylalanine, the CDR3 is 16 residues long. The read is trimmed to its CDR3 DNA, 48 bases read in frame from base 1. The junction carries 14 bases between V and J, which are trimmed by 5 bases and 0 bases respectively. The library was made by the immunoSEQ multiplex PCR assay. TCRdb mirrors the immuneACCESS table, restricted to in-frame sequences. Some clones are absent from its copies; in checked studies, under half trace to an unresolved V gene, and the reason for the others is unknown. This sample has 30,000 to 35,000 clones in its table, and about 87% of those were observed once. The ten largest clones represent approximately 8.7% of the sample. This clone occurred once. It has no known antigen specificity. Within one base of it there is no much larger clone, and no base qualities were kept.

The rearrangement joined TRBV7-8 to TRBJ1-5; the D gene is unclear. This TCR derives from a female donor with multiple sclerosis, enrolled in a pregnancy study. Sequencing used CD8+ T cells from peripheral blood mononuclear cells, obtained in the first trimester of pregnancy. The CDR3 reads CASSQEGPYSNQPQHF. The base sequence is TGTGCCAGCAGCCAAGAGGGCCCCTATAGCAATCAGCCCCAGCATTTT.